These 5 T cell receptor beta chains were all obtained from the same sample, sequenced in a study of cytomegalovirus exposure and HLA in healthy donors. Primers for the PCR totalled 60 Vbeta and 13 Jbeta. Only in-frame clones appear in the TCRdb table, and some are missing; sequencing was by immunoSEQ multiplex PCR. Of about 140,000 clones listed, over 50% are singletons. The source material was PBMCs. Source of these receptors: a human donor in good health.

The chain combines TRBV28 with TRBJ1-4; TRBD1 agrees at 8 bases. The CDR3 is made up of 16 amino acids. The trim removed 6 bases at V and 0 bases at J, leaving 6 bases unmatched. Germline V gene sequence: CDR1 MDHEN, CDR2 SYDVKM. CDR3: CASSSTGEATNEKLFF. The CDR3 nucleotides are TGTGCCAGCAGCTCGACAGGGGAGGCAACTAATGAAAAACTGTTTTTT.

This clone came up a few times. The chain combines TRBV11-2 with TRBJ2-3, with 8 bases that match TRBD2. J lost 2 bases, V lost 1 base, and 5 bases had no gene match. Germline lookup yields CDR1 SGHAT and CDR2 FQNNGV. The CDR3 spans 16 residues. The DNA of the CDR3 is TGTGCCAGCAGCTTAGGCCTCGGGGGGGCCACAGATACGCAGTATTTT. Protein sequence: CASSLGLGGATDTQYF.

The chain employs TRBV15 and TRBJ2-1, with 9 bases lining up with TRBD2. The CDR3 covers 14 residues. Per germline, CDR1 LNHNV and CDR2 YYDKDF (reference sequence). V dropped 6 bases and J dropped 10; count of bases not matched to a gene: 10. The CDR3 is CATRTSSGEGEQFF. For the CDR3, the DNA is TGTGCCACCAGGACGTCTAGCGGGGAGGGGGAGCAGTTCTTC.

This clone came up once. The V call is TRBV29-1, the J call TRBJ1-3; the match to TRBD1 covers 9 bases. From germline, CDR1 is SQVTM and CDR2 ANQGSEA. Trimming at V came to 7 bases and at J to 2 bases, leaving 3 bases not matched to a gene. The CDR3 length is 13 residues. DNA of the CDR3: TGCAGCGCTGGACAGGGGACTGGAAACACCATATATTTT. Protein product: CSAGQGTGNTIYF. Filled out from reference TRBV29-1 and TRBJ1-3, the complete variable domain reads SAVISQKPSRDICQRGTSLTIQCQVDSQVTMMFWYRQQPGQSLTLIATANQGSEATYESGFVIDKFPISRPNLTFSTLTVSNMSPEDSSIYLCSAGQGTGNTIYFGEGSWLTVV.

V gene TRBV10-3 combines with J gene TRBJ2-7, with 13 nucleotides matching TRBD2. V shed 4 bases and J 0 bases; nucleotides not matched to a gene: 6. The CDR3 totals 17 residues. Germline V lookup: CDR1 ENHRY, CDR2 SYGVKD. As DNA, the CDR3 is TGTGCCATCAGTGCCCCGACTAGCGGGAGGAACTCCTACGAGCAGTACTTC. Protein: CAISAPTSGRNSYEQYF.